This TCR beta chain is from a study of graft-versus-host responses after intestinal transplantation. Across the study: Multivisceral, liver-intestinal, or isolated intestinal transplants were performed in recipients. Recipients were all induced with anti-thymocyte globulin, then given tacrolimus and steroids for around 3 years.

The assay was immunoSEQ multiplex PCR, and TCRdb's table has in-frame clones only and misses some. This sample has approximately 97,000 clones, with roughly nine tenths found just once. Remarks on this clone: Its antigen remains unknown.

The V end lost 3 bases, the J end lost 8 bases, and 14 bases lay between the germline ends. The CDR3 spans 15 residues. V is TRBV23-1 and J is TRBJ1-6; tentatively, D is TRBD1 (5 bases). TRBV23-1 is an ORF, and what it does is uncertain. The source was unstimulated CD4+ T cells sorted from spleen or lymph node cells, collected before transplant. The receptor's source is a human donor who was the organ donor for an intestinal transplant. The chain's CDR3 is CASSHSSGFDSPLHF. The CDR3 nucleotides are TGCGCCAGCAGTCACTCGTCAGGGTTCGATTCACCCCTCCACTTT.